This is a list of T cell receptor beta chains from one sample in a study of read filtering for tumor transcriptome and immune sequencing. TCRdb independently ran MiXCR on the reads; one entry per CDR3 protein. The table shows approximately 150,000 distinct CDR3 sequences, with roughly 13% occurring only once. The source material was a population of CD138-negative cells sorted from bone marrow. These receptors all come from a donor at least 40 years old with multiple myeloma. CDR3s include the opening cysteine and the closing phenylalanine or tryptophan. D genes are given only for firm matches. Clone size, where shown, is once, few, many, or a class for clones that have expanded.

TRBV29-1,many,TRBJ2-1,-,TGCAGCCTTCCGGGGCAGTTCTTC,CSLPGQFF
TRBV4-1,-,TRBJ2-7,-,TGCGCCAGCAGCCCCATACTAGCACGAGGGGGTCGGGAGCAGTACTTC,CASSPILARGGREQYF
TRBV12-3/TRBV12-4,many,TRBJ1-1,-,TGTGCCAGCAGACTTACAGGGTTGAACACTGAAGCTTTCTTT,CASRLTGLNTEAFF
TRBV2,many,TRBJ1-1,-,TGTGCCAGCAACCTGCTCGCTGAAGCTTTCTTT,CASNLLAEAFF
TRBV3-1,-,TRBJ2-7,-,TGTGCCAGCAGCCAATCCTCAAGAGGGCTAGTCTCCTACGAGCAGTACTTC,CASSQSSRGLVSYEQYF
TRBV7-9,many,TRBJ1-1,-,TGTGCCAGCAGTTCGGACGTGGGGGTCACTGAAGCTTTCTTT,CASSSDVGVTEAFF
TRBV11-2,-,TRBJ2-1,-,TGTGCCAGCAGCATTCCGGGACCAGTATCCTACAATGGGCAGTTCTTC,CASSIPGPVSYNGQFF
TRBV6-2/TRBV6-3,-,TRBJ2-1,-,TGTGCTAGCAGTTTTGAATATGAGCAGTTCTTC,CASSFEYEQFF
TRBV20-1,-,TRBJ2-2,-,TGCAGTGCTAGACCGCCTACATTAATGGGGGCGAACACCGGGGAGCTGATTTTT,CSARPPTLMGANTGELIF
TRBV5-1,many,TRBJ2-7,TRBD1,TGCGCCAGCAGCTCTACAGGGGTGAGCTCCTACGAGCAGTACTTC,CASSSTGVSSYEQYF
TRBV6-2/TRBV6-3,many,TRBJ2-1,TRBD1,TGTGCCAGCAAAGAGGAACAGGGGGGATACAATGAGCAGTTCTTC,CASKEEQGGYNEQFF
TRBV12-3/TRBV12-4,many,TRBJ1-1,-,TGTGCCAGCAGTTTAGGACAGCGAAACACTGAAGCTTTCTTT,CASSLGQRNTEAFF
TRBV20-1,many,TRBJ2-2,-,TGCAGTGCCGCGGGCCCCGCGGGCACCGGGGAGCTGTTTTTT,CSAAGPAGTGELFF
TRBV6-5,few,TRBJ2-2,TRBD1,TGTGCCAGCAGTTACTCCTGGGACAGGGGATTGAACACCGGGGAGCTGTTTTTT,CASSYSWDRGLNTGELFF
TRBV5-1,-,TRBJ1-5,-,TGCGCCAGCAGCTTAACTGGACAGTTCAATCAGCCCCAGCATTTT,CASSLTGQFNQPQHF
TRBV13,-,TRBJ2-1,-,TGTGCCAGCAGCTTAGGACCAGACAATGAGCAGTTCTTC,CASSLGPDNEQFF
TRBV20-1,many,TRBJ2-7,TRBD2,TGCAGTGCTAATAAGCGGGGCAGCTACGAGCAGTACTTC,CSANKRGSYEQYF
TRBV29-1,-,TRBJ2-2,-,TGCAGCGTTGAAGATCTAGGAAAAACGAACACCGGGGAGCTGTTTTTT,CSVEDLGKTNTGELFF
TRBV5-1,many,TRBJ2-1,TRBD2,TGCGCCAGCAGCTCGCTACTAGCGGGAGGGCCCGATGAGCAGTTCTTC,CASSSLLAGGPDEQFF
TRBV7-9,many,TRBJ2-1,-,TGTGCCAGCAGCCTCGACAGTGGGGGGGGGCGTGAGCAGTTCTTC,CASSLDSGGGREQFF
TRBV5-1,many,TRBJ2-6,-,TGCGCCAGCAGCTTGGGCAGTTACTCTGGGGCCAACGTCCTGACTTTC,CASSLGSYSGANVLTF
TRBV6-5,-,TRBJ2-5,TRBD2,TGTGCCAGCAGTTACTCGATAGGGACTAGCGGACAAGAGACCCAGTACTTC,CASSYSIGTSGQETQYF
TRBV29-1,many,TRBJ2-6,-,TGCAGCGTTGATCCCCAGGGGACTGGGGCCAACGTCCTGACTTTC,CSVDPQGTGANVLTF
TRBV4-1,many,TRBJ2-1,-,TGCGCCAGCAGCCAATATACAGGGCAGAACAATGAGCAGTTCTTC,CASSQYTGQNNEQFF
TRBV5-1,many,TRBJ2-1,TRBD2,TGCGCCAGCAGCCAAACGGGAGGGCCGGAGGGGAATGAGCAGTTCTTC,CASSQTGGPEGNEQFF
TRBV18,many,TRBJ1-5,-,TGTGCCAGCTCACCCCGGGGCGAATTGGGCAATCAGCCCCAGCATTTT,CASSPRGELGNQPQHF
TRBV7-2,many,TRBJ2-1,-,TGTGCCAGCAGCTTAATTCAGTGGGCCTACAATGAGCAGTTCTTC,CASSLIQWAYNEQFF
TRBV12-3/TRBV12-4,many,TRBJ1-1,TRBD1,TGTGCCAGCAGTTTGACAGGGCCCCACGAGGCTTTCTTT,CASSLTGPHEAFF
TRBV6-5,many,TRBJ2-2,-,TGTGCCAGCAGCCCCAGCGGGCGGAGGAGCGGGGAGCTGTTTTTT,CASSPSGRRSGELFF
TRBV2,-,TRBJ2-2,-,TGTGCCAGCAGTCAAGGCCACTCCAACACCGGGGAGCTGTTTTTT,CASSQGHSNTGELFF
TRBV12-3/TRBV12-4,many,TRBJ1-2,TRBD1,TGTGCCAGCAGAGGCTCCGGGACAGCATATGGCTACACCTTC,CASRGSGTAYGYTF
TRBV7-9,many,TRBJ2-7,-,TGTGCCAGCAGCTTAGCGCCCAGGACCGAGCAGTACTTC,CASSLAPRTEQYF
TRBV5-4,-,TRBJ1-4,-,TGTGCCAGCAGTTTCGACTCGCCCGGGGGAACTAATGAAAAACTGTTTTTT,CASSFDSPGGTNEKLFF
TRBV5-1,many,TRBJ2-5,-,TGCGCCAGCAGCTTGGATCCGAGCAGGGAGACCCAGTACTTC,CASSLDPSRETQYF
TRBV6-6,many,TRBJ2-4,TRBD1,TGTGCCAGCAACTCGGACAGGGCTGCCAAAAACATTCAGTACTTC,CASNSDRAAKNIQYF
TRBV10-3,many,TRBJ2-3,TRBD2,TGTGCCATCAGTGAGACTAGCGGGAGCACAGATACGCAGTATTTT,CAISETSGSTDTQYF
TRBV20-1,many,TRBJ1-5,-,TGCAGTGCTAGAGGATTAGGCAAAAATCAGCCCCAGCATTTT,CSARGLGKNQPQHF
TRBV6-5,many,TRBJ2-1,TRBD2,TGTGCCAGTGGGACTAGTCTTCGCGGTGAGCAGTTCTTC,CASGTSLRGEQFF
TRBV4-3,few,TRBJ1-1,-,TGCGCCAGCAGCCAAGGGCTGGGGGCCTACACTGAAGCTTTCTTT,CASSQGLGAYTEAFF
TRBV12-3/TRBV12-4,many,TRBJ1-6,-,TGTGCCAGCAGTTTACATCGGGGGAGAGGTTCACCCCTCCACTTT,CASSLHRGRGSPLHF
TRBV12-3/TRBV12-4,many,TRBJ2-1,-,TGTGCCAGCAGCTTGCGAGGGAGAGGGTCCTACAATGAGCAGTTCTTC,CASSLRGRGSYNEQFF
TRBV7-9,many,TRBJ2-1,-,TGTGCCAGCAGCTTATCGGCTAGTCGGTACAATGAGCAGTTCTTC,CASSLSASRYNEQFF
TRBV7-2,many,TRBJ2-3,-,TGTGCCAGCAGCCTGAGACAGACAGATACGCAGTATTTT,CASSLRQTDTQYF
TRBV7-2,many,TRBJ2-1,-,TGTGCCAGCAGTCAAGGACGGTCCTCCTACAATGAGCAGTTCTTC,CASSQGRSSYNEQFF
TRBV5-1,many,TRBJ2-7,-,TGCGCCAGCAGCTTGGGCTTCTCCTACGAGCAGTACTTC,CASSLGFSYEQYF
TRBV19,few,TRBJ1-5,-,TGTGCCAGTAGAGTACAGGGCCGGCAGCCCCAGCATTTT,CASRVQGRQPQHF
TRBV20-1,few,TRBJ2-2,-,TGCAGTGCTAGAGGACAGGACACCGGGGGGCTGTTTTTT,CSARGQDTGGLFF
TRBV7-9,many,TRBJ1-2,-,TGTGCCAGCAGCCGGGACCTTACTAACTATGGCTACACCTTC,CASSRDLTNYGYTF
TRBV3-1,many,TRBJ1-1,-,TGTGCCAGCAGCCCCCGACAGCCAGCGAACACTGAAGCTTTCTTT,CASSPRQPANTEAFF